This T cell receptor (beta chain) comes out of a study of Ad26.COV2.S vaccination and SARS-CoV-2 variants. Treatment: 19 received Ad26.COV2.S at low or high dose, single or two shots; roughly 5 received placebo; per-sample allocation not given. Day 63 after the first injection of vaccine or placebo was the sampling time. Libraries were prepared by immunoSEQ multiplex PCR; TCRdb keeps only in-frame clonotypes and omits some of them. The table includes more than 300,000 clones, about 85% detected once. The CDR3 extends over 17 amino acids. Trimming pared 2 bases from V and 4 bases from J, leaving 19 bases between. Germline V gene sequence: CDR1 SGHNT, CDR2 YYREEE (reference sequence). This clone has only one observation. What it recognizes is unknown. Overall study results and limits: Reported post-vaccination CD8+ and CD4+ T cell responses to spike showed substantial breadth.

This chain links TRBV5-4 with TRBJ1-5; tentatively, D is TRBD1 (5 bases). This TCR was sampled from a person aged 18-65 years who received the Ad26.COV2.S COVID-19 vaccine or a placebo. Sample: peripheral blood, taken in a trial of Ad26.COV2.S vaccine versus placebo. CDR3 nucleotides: TGTGCCAGCAGCTTCGGTAACCCGGCAGGGACGAATCAGCCCCAGCATTTT. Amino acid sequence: CASSFGNPAGTNQPQHF.